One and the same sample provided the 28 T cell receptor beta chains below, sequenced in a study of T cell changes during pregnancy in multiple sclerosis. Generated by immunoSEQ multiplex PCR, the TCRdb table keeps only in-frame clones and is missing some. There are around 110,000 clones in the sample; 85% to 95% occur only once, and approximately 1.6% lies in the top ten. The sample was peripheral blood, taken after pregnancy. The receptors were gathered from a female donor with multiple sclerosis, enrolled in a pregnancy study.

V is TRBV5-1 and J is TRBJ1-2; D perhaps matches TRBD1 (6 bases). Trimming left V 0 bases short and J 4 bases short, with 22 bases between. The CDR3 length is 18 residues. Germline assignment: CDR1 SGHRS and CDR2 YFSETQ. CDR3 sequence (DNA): TGCGCCAGCAGCTTGGAAGCTTCTAGGGGACAAGCTTCCTATGGCTACACCTTC. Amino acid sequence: CASSLEASRGQASYGYTF.

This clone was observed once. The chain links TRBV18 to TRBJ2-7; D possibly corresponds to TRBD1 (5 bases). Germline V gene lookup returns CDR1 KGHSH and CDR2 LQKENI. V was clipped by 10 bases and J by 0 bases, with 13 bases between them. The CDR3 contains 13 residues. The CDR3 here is CANRNDSSYEQYF. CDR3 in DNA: TGTGCCAATCGGAACGACAGCTCCTACGAGCAGTACTTC.

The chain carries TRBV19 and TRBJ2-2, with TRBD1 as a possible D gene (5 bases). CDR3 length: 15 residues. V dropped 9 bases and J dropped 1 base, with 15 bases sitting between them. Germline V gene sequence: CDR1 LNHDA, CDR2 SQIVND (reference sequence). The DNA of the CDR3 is TGTGCCAGCTCGAAGACAGATTTGAACACCGGGGAGCTGTTTTTT. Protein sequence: CASSKTDLNTGELFF.

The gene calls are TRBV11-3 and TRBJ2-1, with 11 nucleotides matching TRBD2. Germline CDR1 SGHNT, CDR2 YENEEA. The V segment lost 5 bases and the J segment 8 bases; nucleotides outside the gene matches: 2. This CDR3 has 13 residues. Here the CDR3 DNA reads TGTGCCAGCAGCCGACTAGCGGGACATGAGCAGTTCTTC. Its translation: CASSRLAGHEQFF.

Written as DNA, the CDR3 is TGTGCCAGCAAGGGCGGGAGGGTCTACGAGCAGTACTTC. Translation: CASKGGRVYEQYF. The chain recombines TRBV2 with TRBJ2-7; 9 nucleotides agree with TRBD2. Losses at the gene ends were 7 bases for V and 3 bases for J; bases not matched to a gene: 4. Germline CDR1 reads SNHLY; CDR2 reads FYNNEI. This CDR3 is built from 13 residues.

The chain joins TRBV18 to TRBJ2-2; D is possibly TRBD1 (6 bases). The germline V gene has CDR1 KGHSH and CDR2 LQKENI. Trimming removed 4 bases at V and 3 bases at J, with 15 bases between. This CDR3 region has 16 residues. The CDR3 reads CASSRHRAVHTGELFF. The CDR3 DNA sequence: TGTGCCAGCTCACGCCACAGGGCGGTACACACCGGGGAGCTGTTTTTT. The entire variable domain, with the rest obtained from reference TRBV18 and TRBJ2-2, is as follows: NAGVMQNPRHLVRRRGQEARLRCSPMKGHSHVYWYRQLPEEGLKFMVYLQKENIIDESGMPKERFSAEFPKEGPSILRIQQVVRGDSAAYFCASSRHRAVHTGELFFGEGSRLTVL.

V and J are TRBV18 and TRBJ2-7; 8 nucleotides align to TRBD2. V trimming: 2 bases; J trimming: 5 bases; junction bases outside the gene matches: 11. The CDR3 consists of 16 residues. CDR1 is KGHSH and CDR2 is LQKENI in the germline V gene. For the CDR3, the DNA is TGTGCCAGCTCACCAAAGTCAGCGGGGGAGGCTAACGAGCAGTACTTC. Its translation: CASSPKSAGEANEQYF.

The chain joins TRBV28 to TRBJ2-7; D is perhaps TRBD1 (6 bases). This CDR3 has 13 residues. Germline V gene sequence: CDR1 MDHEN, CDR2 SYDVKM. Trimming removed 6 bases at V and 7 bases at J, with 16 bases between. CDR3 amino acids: CASRPPGQREQYF. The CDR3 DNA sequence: TGTGCCAGCAGGCCCCCGGGACAAAGAGAGCAGTACTTC.

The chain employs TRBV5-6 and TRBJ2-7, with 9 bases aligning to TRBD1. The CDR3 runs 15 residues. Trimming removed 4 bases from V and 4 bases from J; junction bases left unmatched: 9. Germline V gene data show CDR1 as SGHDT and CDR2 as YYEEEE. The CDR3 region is CASSLDRGANYEQYF. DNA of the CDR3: TGTGCCAGCAGCCTTGACAGGGGGGCGAATTACGAGCAGTACTTC.

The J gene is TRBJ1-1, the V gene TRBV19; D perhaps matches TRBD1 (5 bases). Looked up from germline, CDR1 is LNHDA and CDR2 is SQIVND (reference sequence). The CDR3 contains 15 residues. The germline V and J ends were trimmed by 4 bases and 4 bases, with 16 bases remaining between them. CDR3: CASSKAGLPSTEAFF. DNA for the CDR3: TGTGCCAGTAGTAAAGCAGGGCTTCCGTCCACTGAAGCTTTCTTT.

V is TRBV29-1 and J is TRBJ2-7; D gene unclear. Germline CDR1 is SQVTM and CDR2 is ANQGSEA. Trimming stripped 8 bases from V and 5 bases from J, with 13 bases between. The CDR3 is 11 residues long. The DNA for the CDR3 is TGCAGCTTCAGGAACGTTAACGAGCAGTACTTC. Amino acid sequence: CSFRNVNEQYF.

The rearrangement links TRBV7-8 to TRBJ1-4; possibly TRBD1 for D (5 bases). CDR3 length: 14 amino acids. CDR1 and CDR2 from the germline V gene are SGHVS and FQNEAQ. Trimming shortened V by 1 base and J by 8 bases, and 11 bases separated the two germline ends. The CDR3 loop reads CASSLVRRGEKLFF. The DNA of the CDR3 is TGTGCCAGCAGCTTAGTTCGGAGGGGAGAAAAACTGTTTTTT.

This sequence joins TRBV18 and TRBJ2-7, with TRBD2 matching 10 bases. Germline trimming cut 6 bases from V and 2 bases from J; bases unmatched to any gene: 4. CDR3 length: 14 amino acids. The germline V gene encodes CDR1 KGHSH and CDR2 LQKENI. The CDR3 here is CASSPSGGAYEQYF. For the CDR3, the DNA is TGTGCCAGCTCCCCCAGCGGGGGGGCCTACGAGCAGTACTTC.

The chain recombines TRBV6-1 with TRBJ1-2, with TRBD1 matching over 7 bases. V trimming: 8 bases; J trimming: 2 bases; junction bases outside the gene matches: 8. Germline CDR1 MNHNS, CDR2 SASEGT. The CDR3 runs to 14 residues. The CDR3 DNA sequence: TGTGCCAGCTGGAGACAGGGAACCAACTATGGCTACACCTTC. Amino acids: CASWRQGTNYGYTF.

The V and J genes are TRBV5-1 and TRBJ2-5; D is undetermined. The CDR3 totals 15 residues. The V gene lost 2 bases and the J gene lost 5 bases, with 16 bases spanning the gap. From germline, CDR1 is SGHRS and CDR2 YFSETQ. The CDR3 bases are TGCGCCAGCAGCTTATTGACACAGAGATCTGAGACCCAGTACTTC. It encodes CASSLLTQRSETQYF.

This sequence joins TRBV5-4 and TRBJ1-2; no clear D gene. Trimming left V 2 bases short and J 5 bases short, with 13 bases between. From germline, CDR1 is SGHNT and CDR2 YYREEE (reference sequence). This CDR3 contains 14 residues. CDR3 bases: TGTGCCAGCAGCTTTGACCCGGCGGGATATGGCTACACCTTC. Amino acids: CASSFDPAGYGYTF.

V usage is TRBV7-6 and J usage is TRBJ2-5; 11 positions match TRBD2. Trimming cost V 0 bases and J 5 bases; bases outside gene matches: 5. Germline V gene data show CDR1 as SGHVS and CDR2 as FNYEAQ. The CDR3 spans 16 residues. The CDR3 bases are TGTGCCAGCAGCTTAGCTTTAGCGGGGGGGCGGGAGACCCAGTACTTC. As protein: CASSLALAGGRETQYF.

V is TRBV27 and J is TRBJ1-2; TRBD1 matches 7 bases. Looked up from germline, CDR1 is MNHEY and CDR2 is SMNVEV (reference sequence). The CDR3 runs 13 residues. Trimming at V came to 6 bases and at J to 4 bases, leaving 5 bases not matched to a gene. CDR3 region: CASRSGTAYGYTF. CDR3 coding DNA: TGTGCCAGCAGGTCCGGGACAGCCTATGGCTACACCTTC.

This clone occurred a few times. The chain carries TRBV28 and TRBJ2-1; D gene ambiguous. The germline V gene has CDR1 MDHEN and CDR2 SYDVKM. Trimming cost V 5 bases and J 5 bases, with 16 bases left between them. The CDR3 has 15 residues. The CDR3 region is CASSPPGASNNEQFF. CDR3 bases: TGTGCCAGCAGTCCCCCAGGCGCGAGTAACAATGAGCAGTTCTTC.

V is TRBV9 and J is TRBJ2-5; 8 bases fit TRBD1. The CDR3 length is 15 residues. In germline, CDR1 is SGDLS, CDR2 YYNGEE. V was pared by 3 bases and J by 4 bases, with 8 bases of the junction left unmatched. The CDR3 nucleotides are TGTGCCAGCAGCGCCCAGGGGGCCGGTAGAGAGACCCAGTACTTC. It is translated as CASSAQGAGRETQYF.

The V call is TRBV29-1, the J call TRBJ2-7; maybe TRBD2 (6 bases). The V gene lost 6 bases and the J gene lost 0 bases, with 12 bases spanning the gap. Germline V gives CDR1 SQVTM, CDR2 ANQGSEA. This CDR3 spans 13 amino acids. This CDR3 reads CSVWGDSSYEQYF. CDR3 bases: TGCAGCGTGTGGGGGGATTCCTCCTACGAGCAGTACTTC.

This CDR3 reads CASSPPPSEGYGDEAFF. The CDR3 bases are TGTGCCAGCAGCCCCCCACCCTCCGAAGGGTACGGGGATGAAGCTTTCTTT. The V and J genes are TRBV5-6 and TRBJ1-1; D remains ambiguous. The V gene's germline CDR1 is SGHDT and CDR2 YYEEEE. There are 17 residues in the CDR3. Trimming removed 4 bases from V and 7 bases from J, with 26 bases in between.

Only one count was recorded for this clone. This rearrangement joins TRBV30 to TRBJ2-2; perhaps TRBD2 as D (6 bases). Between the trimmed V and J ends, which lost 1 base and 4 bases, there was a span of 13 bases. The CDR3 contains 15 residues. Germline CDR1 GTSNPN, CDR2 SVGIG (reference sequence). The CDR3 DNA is TGTGCCTGGAGTGCCCTAGCGTCGGGCACCGGGGAGCTGTTTTTT. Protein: CAWSALASGTGELFF.

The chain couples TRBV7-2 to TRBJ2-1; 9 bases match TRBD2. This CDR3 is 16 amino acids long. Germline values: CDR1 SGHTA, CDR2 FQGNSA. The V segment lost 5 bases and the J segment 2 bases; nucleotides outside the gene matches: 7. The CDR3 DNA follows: TGTGCCAGCAGCCAGATACTAGCGGGCGCCTACAATGAGCAGTTCTTC. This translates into CASSQILAGAYNEQFF.

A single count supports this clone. The CDR3 DNA sequence: TGTGCCACCGGGACAGGGTTTACAGATACGCAGTATTTT. This gives the protein CATGTGFTDTQYF. V and J are TRBV6-1 and TRBJ2-3, with TRBD1 matching over 9 bases. The CDR3 consists of 13 residues. V shed 10 bases and J 3 bases; nucleotides not matched to a gene: 5. The germline V gene encodes CDR1 MNHNS and CDR2 SASEGT.

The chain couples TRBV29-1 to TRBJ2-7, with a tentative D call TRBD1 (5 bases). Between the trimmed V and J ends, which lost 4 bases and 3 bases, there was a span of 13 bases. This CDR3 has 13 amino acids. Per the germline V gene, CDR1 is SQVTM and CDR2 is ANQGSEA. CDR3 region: CSVVGTGHYEQYF. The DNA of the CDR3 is TGCAGCGTTGTAGGTACAGGCCACTACGAGCAGTACTTC.

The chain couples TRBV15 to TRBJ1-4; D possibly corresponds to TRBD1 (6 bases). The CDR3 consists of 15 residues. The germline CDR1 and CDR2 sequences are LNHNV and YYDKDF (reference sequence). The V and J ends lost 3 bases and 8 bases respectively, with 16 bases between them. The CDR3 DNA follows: TGTGCCACCAGCAGGGGAGGGGGGGTTGGAGAAAAACTGTTTTTT. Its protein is CATSRGGGVGEKLFF.

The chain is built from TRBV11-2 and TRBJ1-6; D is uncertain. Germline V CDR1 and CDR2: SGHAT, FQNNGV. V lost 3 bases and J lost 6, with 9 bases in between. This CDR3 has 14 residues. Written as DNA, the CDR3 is TGTGCCAGCAGCTTCGCCTCGAGTAATTCACCCCTCCACTTT. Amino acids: CASSFASSNSPLHF.